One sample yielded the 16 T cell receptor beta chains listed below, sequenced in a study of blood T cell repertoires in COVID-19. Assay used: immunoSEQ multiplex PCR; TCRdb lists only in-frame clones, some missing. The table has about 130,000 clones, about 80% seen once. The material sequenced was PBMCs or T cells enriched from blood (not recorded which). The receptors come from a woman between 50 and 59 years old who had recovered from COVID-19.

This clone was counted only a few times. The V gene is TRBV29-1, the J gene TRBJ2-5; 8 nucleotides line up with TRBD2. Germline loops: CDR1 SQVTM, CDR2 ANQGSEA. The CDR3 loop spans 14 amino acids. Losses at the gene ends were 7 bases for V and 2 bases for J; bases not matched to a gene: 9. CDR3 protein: CSGRPGGRQETQYF. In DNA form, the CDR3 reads TGCAGCGGACGCCCGGGGGGGCGACAAGAGACCCAGTACTTC.

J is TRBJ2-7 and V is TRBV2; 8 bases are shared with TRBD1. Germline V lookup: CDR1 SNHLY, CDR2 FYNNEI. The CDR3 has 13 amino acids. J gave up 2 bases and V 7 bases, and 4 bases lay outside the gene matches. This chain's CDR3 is CASTGQGTYEQYF. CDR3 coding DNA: TGTGCCAGCACCGGACAGGGTACCTACGAGCAGTACTTC. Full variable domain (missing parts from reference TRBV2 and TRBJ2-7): EPEVTQTPSHQVTQMGQEVILRCVPISNHLYFYWYRQILGQKVEFLVSFYNNEISEKSEIFDDQFSVERPDGSNFTLKIRSTKLEDSAMYFCASTGQGTYEQYFGPGTRLTVT.

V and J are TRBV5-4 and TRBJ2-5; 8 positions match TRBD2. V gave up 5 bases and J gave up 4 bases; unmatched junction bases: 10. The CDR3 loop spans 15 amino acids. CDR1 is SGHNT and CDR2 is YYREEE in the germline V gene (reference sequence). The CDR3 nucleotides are TGTGCCAGCAGTTATAGCGGGGAAAGCGGAGAGACCCAGTACTTC. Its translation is CASSYSGESGETQYF. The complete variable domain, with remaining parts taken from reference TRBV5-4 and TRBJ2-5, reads ETGVTQSPTHLIKTRGQQVTLRCSSQSGHNTVSWYQQALGQGPQFIFQYYREEENGRGNFPPRFSGLQFPNYSSELNVNALELDDSALYLCASSYSGESGETQYFGPGTRLLVL.

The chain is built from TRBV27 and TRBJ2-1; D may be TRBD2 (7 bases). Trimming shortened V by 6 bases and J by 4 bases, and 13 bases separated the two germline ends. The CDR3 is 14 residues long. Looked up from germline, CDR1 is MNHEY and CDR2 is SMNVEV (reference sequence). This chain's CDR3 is CASRERDIYNEQFF. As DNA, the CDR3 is TGTGCCAGCAGGGAGCGGGACATATACAATGAGCAGTTCTTC.

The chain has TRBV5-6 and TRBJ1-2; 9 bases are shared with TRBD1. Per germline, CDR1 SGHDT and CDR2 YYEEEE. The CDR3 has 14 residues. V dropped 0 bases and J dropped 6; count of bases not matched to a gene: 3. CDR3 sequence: CASSLVTGGNGYTF. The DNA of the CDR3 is TGTGCCAGCAGCTTGGTGACAGGGGGGAATGGCTACACCTTC.

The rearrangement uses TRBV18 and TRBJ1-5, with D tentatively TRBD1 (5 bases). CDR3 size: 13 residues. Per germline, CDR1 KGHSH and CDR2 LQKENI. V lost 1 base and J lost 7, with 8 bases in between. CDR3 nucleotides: TGTGCCAGCTCACCACAACAGGAGCAGCCCCAGCATTTT. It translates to CASSPQQEQPQHF.

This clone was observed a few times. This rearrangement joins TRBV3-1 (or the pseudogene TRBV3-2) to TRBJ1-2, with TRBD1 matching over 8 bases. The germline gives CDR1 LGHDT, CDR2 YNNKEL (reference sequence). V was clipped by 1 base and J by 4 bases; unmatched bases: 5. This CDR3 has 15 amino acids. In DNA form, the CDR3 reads TGTGCCAGCAGCCAAGGGGACAGGTTGATCTATGGCTACACCTTC. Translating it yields CASSQGDRLIYGYTF.

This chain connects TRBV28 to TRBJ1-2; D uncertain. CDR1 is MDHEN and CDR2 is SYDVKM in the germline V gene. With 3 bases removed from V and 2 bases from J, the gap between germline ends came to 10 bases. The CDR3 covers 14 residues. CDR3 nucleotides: TGTGCCAGCAGTTTGGAGGCACCCAACTATGGCTACACCTTC. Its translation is CASSLEAPNYGYTF.

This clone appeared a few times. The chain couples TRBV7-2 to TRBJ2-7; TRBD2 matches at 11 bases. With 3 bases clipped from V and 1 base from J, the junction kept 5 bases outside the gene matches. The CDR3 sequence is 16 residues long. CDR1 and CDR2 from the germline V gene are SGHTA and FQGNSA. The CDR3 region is CASSLGLAAQSYEQYF. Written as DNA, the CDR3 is TGTGCCAGCAGCTTGGGACTAGCGGCCCAATCCTACGAGCAGTACTTC.

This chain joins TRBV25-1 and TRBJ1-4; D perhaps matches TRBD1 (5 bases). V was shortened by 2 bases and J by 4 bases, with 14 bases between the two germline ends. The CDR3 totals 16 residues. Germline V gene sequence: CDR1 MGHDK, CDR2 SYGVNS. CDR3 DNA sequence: TGTGCCAGCAGTGAACAGGGTTGGGCCCGTAATGAAAAACTGTTTTTT. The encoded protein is CASSEQGWARNEKLFF. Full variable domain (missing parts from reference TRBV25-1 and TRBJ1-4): EADIYQTPRYLVIGTGKKITLECSQTMGHDKMYWYQQDPGMELHLIHYSYGVNSTEKGDLSSESTVSRIRTEHFPLTLESARPSHTSQYLCASSEQGWARNEKLFFGSGTQLSVL.

CDR3 in amino acids: CAERESSGTEAFF. CDR3 in DNA: TGTGCCGAAAGGGAGAGCTCCGGCACTGAAGCTTTCTTT. The V gene is TRBV6-5, the J gene TRBJ1-1, with unresolved D. Trimming shortened V by 11 bases and J by 4 bases, and 17 bases separated the two germline ends. CDR3 length equals 13 residues. In germline, CDR1 is MNHEY, CDR2 SVGAGI.

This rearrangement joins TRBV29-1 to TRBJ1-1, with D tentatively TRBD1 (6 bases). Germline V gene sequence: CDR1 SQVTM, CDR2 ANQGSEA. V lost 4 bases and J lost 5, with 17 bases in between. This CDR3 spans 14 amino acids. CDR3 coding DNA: TGCAGCGTTGGGGCCGGGGGGCGCGAGACTGAAGCTTTCTTT. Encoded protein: CSVGAGGRETEAFF. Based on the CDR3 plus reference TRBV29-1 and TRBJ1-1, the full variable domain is SAVISQKPSRDICQRGTSLTIQCQVDSQVTMMFWYRQQPGQSLTLIATANQGSEATYESGFVIDKFPISRPNLTFSTLTVSNMSPEDSSIYLCSVGAGGRETEAFFGQGTRLTVV.

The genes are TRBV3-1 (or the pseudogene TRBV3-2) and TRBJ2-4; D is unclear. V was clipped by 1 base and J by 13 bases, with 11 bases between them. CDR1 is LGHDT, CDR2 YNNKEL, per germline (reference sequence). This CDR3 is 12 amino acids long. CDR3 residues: CASSQVTALQYF. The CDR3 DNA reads TGTGCCAGCAGCCAAGTTACAGCCTTACAGTACTTC.

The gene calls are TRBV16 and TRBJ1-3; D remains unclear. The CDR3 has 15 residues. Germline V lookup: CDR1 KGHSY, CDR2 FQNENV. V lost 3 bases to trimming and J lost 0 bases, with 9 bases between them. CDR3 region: CASSHRESSGNTIYF. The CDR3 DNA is TGTGCCAGCAGCCACCGGGAAAGCTCTGGAAACACCATATATTTT.

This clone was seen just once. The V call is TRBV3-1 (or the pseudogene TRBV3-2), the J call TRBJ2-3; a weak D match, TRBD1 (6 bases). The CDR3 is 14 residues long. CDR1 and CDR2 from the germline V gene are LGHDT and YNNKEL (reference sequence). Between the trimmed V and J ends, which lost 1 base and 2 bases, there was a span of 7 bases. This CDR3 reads CASSQGTVTDTQYF. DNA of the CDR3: TGTGCCAGCAGCCAAGGGACAGTCACAGATACGCAGTATTTT.

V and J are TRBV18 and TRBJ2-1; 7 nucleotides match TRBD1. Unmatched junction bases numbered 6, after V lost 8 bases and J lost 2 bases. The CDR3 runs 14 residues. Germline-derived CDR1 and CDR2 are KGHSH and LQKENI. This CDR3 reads CASTLDRAYNEQFF. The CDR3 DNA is TGTGCCAGCACCCTCGACAGGGCCTACAATGAGCAGTTCTTC.